This T cell receptor (beta chain) is drawn from a study of PD-L1 blockade in urothelial cancer (dated by TCRdb to the late 2010s). Context from the whole study: Every patient began therapy in about 2014 and was given atezolizumab 1,200 mg intravenously every 3 weeks. Blood samples were analyzed 3 weeks after the start of treatment (second dose) and 6 weeks after the start of treatment. In the same patients, whole exome sequencing and RNA sequencing of pretreatment tumors were performed in addition to TCR sequencing. Durable clinical benefit was achieved by nine patients and was not achieved by 20 patients. Blood samples gave a median of around 140,000 T cells and 80,000 or so unique TCRs, with a median clonality of around 0.08. An exploratory multi-omic analysis was conducted of the somatic, immune and clinical correlates of response to PD-L1 blockade with atezolizumab in urothelial cancer. Twenty-five of 29 patients were identified as males with urothelial cancer of bladder origin, and a prior smoking history was reported by 18 of 29 patients. Durable clinical benefit was defined as a progression-free survival longer than 6 months, and TCR features were additionally tested against progression-free survival and overall survival. Under 30 patients had pretreatment blood TCR-seq, about 24 had at least one posttreatment blood collection, and about 24 had tumor TCR-seq. Patients had an ECOG performance status of 0 or 1 and had received between 0 and 3 prior chemotherapy regimens. Pretreatment tumor samples, along with matched peripheral blood collected serially before and after atezolizumab treatment, underwent TCR sequencing.

Each PCR received spiked-in synthetic TCR analog templates so that absolute template abundance could be estimated from read counts. TCRbeta CDR3 regions were amplified from genomic DNA with bias-controlled V and J gene primers using the immunoSEQ assay. Rearranged TCRbeta segments were sequenced at approximately 20X coverage. As for how the authors treated the data: Clustering was used to correct sequencing errors, and CDR3s were annotated against IMGT so that V, D and J genes could be assigned. Downstream analyses used only productive TCRbeta rearrangements, leaving out any out-of-frame or stop-codon sequences. Clonality was calculated as one minus the Shannon entropy normalized by the log of the number of unique productive sequences. Clones differing between time points or between blood and tumor were identified by Fisher's exact test with Benjamini-Hochberg correction at adjusted p below 0.01. TCRdb carries this immuneACCESS record with in-frame sequences only. Its versions omit some clonotypes, under half of them owing to an unresolved V gene in the studies checked, with the rest unexplained. V and J calls and clone size are as listed in that table; D and trimming were resolved from the DNA. The table for this sample lists 100,000 or so clones; roughly nine tenths of them were counted only once. The ten top clones hold just over 0.9% of the sample.

CDR1 and CDR2 (SGHVS, FNYEAQ) derive from the germline V gene. The V end gives up 7 bases and the J end 8 bases, leaving 19 bases in the junction not matched to a gene. The CDR3 goes from the cysteine to the phenylalanine over 17 residues. The sequence is cut down to CDR3 DNA, 51 bases in frame from base 1. Results and caveats for the whole study, not just this receptor: Small sample size (n ≈ 29) and many exploratory analyses mean the results are intended to be hypothesis-generating. Greater expansion of tumor-associated TCR clones in peripheral blood 3 weeks after the start of treatment was observed in patients with durable benefit (n of about 20, p = 0.022). A pretreatment peripheral blood TCR clonality below the median was linked to improved progression-free and overall survival.

The cohort comprised more than 25 patients with locally advanced or metastatic urothelial carcinoma treated at Memorial Sloan Kettering on a trial protocol. Peripheral blood mononuclear cells were collected pretreatment and during treatment, with between 1 and 8 total time points per patient. The Qiagen DNeasy Blood extraction kit was used to purify genomic DNA from total PBMCs and tumor samples. PBMCs were collected pretreatment and during treatment and were isolated and stored as previously described. On this clone itself: The antigen it recognizes is unknown. No much larger clone is present one base from it, and per-base qualities are unavailable.

This specimen consisted of PBMCs, obtained around atezolizumab (anti-PD-L1) treatment. The source of this sequence is a woman older than 75 with urothelial cancer. The sequence is built from TRBV7-6 and TRBJ2-1, with 8 junctional bases fitting TRBD2. The nucleotides are TGTGCCAGCATGTCGTCAGAGACCGGGACTAGAGTCCATGAGCAGTTCTTC. Its amino acids are CASMSSETGTRVHEQFF.